The 21 T cell receptor beta chains below all came from one sample that was sequenced in a study of cytomegalovirus exposure and HLA in healthy donors. The PCR employed 60 Vbeta primers together with 13 Jbeta primers. Profiling relied on immunoSEQ multiplex PCR, and the TCRdb table lists in-frame clones only, not all of them. The sample contains about 200,000 clones, approximately 80% of which appear only once. The sequenced material came from PBMCs. Receptor source: a woman in her twenties or thirties in good health and CMV-seronegative.

This sequence joins TRBV6-1 and TRBJ1-5, with TRBD1 matching over 8 bases. This CDR3 has 14 residues. Unmatched junction bases numbered 8, after V lost 7 bases and J lost 6 bases. CDR1 and CDR2 (germline): MNHNS, SASEGT. The CDR3 nucleotides are TGTGCCAGCACAGGGGGCATCCGGGGTCAGCCCCAGCATTTT. It encodes CASTGGIRGQPQHF.

Only one count was recorded for this clone. The chain uses TRBV9 and TRBJ2-1; TRBD2 aligns across 7 bases. The CDR3 has 14 amino acids. Per the germline V gene, CDR1 is SGDLS and CDR2 is YYNGEE. The trim removed 3 bases at V and 6 bases at J, leaving 6 bases unmatched. The CDR3 bases are TGTGCCAGCAGCGACTGGGGGGAGGGCAATGAGCAGTTCTTC. It encodes CASSDWGEGNEQFF.

This clone was detected only a few times. The chain links TRBV6-5 to TRBJ2-1; possible D gene TRBD2, 6 bases. There are 13 residues in the CDR3. The germline CDR1 and CDR2 sequences are MNHEY and SVGAGI. Trimming shortened V by 5 bases and J by 8 bases, and 13 bases separated the two germline ends. Here the CDR3 reads CASSRPKRDEQFF. For the CDR3, the DNA is TGTGCCAGCAGTCGCCCAAAGCGGGATGAGCAGTTCTTC.

The chain carries TRBV6-5 and TRBJ2-1; possible D gene TRBD2, 5 bases. The CDR3 covers 12 residues. Germline lookup yields CDR1 MNHEY and CDR2 SVGAGI. V was pared by 6 bases and J by 4 bases, with 7 bases between. For the CDR3, the DNA is TGTGCCAGCAGACTAGGTTACAATGAGCAGTTCTTC. As protein: CASRLGYNEQFF.

The chain carries TRBV10-3 and TRBJ1-2; D gene uncertain. The CDR3 sequence is 13 residues long. V shed 9 bases and J shed 2 bases, with 13 bases lying between them. CDR1 and CDR2 (germline): ENHRY, SYGVKD. The CDR3 here is CAIYQETNYGYTF. The CDR3 DNA follows: TGTGCCATTTATCAGGAAACCAACTATGGCTACACCTTC.

J is TRBJ2-7 and V is TRBV19; 7 nucleotides line up with TRBD1. The CDR3 is made up of 15 amino acids. Germline lookup yields CDR1 LNHDA and CDR2 SQIVND (reference sequence). The trim removed 3 bases at V and 0 bases at J, leaving 5 bases unmatched. CDR3 loop: CASSIGDSSSYEQYF. The CDR3 DNA is TGTGCCAGTAGTATCGGGGACAGCAGCTCCTACGAGCAGTACTTC.

There are a few counts of this clone. The rearrangement links TRBV29-1 to TRBJ2-1; D is perhaps TRBD1 (6 bases). The CDR3 runs 12 residues. Germline loops: CDR1 SQVTM, CDR2 ANQGSEA. V lost 6 bases to trimming and J lost 10 bases, with 16 bases between them. This CDR3 reads CSVTRPDREQFF. The CDR3 region has the DNA TGCAGCGTGACCCGACCCGACAGGGAGCAGTTCTTC.

The rearrangement links TRBV9 to TRBJ1-2; D possibly corresponds to TRBD1 (5 bases). Germline CDR1 is SGDLS and CDR2 is YYNGEE. CDR3 length: 13 amino acids. Trimming shortened V by 0 bases and J by 6 bases, and 9 bases separated the two germline ends. The CDR3 protein is CASSVGPGDGYTF. The DNA of the CDR3 is TGTGCCAGCAGCGTAGGCCCGGGGGATGGCTACACCTTC.

The rearrangement joins TRBV5-6 to TRBJ2-1; 7 nucleotides match TRBD2. The CDR3 runs 16 residues. Germline CDR1 is SGHDT and CDR2 is YYEEEE. Germline trimming cut 4 bases from V and 4 bases from J; bases unmatched to any gene: 11. The chain's CDR3 is CASSPASGGSYNEQFF. In DNA form, the CDR3 reads TGTGCCAGCAGCCCCGCGTCGGGCGGGAGTTACAATGAGCAGTTCTTC.

The V call is TRBV5-6, the J call TRBJ2-1; 9 nucleotides align to TRBD2. Germline CDR1 reads SGHDT; CDR2 reads YYEEEE. CDR3 length: 17 residues. Unmatched junction bases numbered 8, after V lost 3 bases and J lost 1 base. The CDR3 sequence is CASSWGSAGGSYNEQFF. The CDR3 DNA reads as TGTGCCAGCAGCTGGGGGTCGGCGGGAGGGTCCTACAATGAGCAGTTCTTC.

J is TRBJ1-2 and V is TRBV19; 10 bases match TRBD1. V lost 3 bases, J lost 2 bases, and 15 bases stayed unmatched. Per germline, CDR1 LNHDA and CDR2 SQIVND (reference sequence). This CDR3 contains 19 residues. The CDR3 DNA reads TGTGCCAGTAGTATTTACCCACCCCCCGGGACAGGGGCAAACTATGGCTACACCTTC. This codes for CASSIYPPPGTGANYGYTF.

J is TRBJ2-1 and V is TRBV27, with D possibly matching TRBD2 (7 bases). The CDR3 runs to 18 residues. V was cut by 6 bases and J by 5 bases, with 26 bases left in between. Germline-derived CDR1 and CDR2 are MNHEY and SMNVEV (reference sequence). The CDR3 nucleotides are TGTGCCAGCAGCCTACTGGGGGGGGCGGCGGCGGGAGACAATGAGCAGTTCTTC. Its translation is CASSLLGGAAAGDNEQFF.

A single count supports this clone. J is TRBJ2-1 and V is TRBV7-9; 7 bases align to TRBD2. V shed 2 bases and J 1 base; nucleotides not matched to a gene: 2. CDR3 length: 15 residues. CDR1 SEHNR and CDR2 FQNEAQ come from the germline V gene (reference sequence). This CDR3 reads CASSLHGRSYNEQFF. CDR3 coding DNA: TGTGCCAGCAGCTTACACGGGAGGTCCTACAATGAGCAGTTCTTC.

V and J are TRBV5-6 and TRBJ2-7; no clear D gene. Trimming took off 2 bases at V and 2 bases at J, with 17 bases between the two ends. This CDR3 spans 16 amino acids. Germline assignment: CDR1 SGHDT and CDR2 YYEEEE. CDR3 sequence: CASSFFSRILPYEQYF. The CDR3 coding sequence is TGTGCCAGCAGCTTCTTCTCGCGGATTTTACCCTACGAGCAGTACTTC.

The chain links TRBV7-3 to TRBJ2-5; maybe TRBD2 (6 bases). Germline V gene lookup returns CDR1 SGHTA and CDR2 FQGTGA. V was shortened by 6 bases and J by 3 bases, with 11 bases between the two germline ends. The CDR3 runs 13 residues. The DNA of the CDR3 is TGTGCCAGCAGTGGGGCGGGGAAAGAGACCCAGTACTTC. Translated, it gives CASSGAGKETQYF.

The chain has TRBV4-2 and TRBJ2-5, with D perhaps TRBD1 (6 bases). Germline V CDR1 and CDR2: LGHNA, YNFKEQ. There are 16 residues in the CDR3. The V end lost 2 bases, the J end lost 0 bases, and 13 bases lay between the germline ends. The CDR3: CASSQSGTQYQETQYF. CDR3 DNA sequence: TGTGCCAGCAGCCAATCCGGGACACAGTACCAAGAGACCCAGTACTTC.

The V call is TRBV5-4, the J call TRBJ1-1; D call uncertain. Deletions cut 0 bases from V and 1 base from J, with 10 bases between. This CDR3 contains 15 residues. Germline assignment: CDR1 SGHNT and CDR2 YYREEE (reference sequence). As DNA, the CDR3 is TGTGCCAGCAGCTTGGTGCCAGGAACGAACACTGAAGCTTTCTTT. This sequence encodes CASSLVPGTNTEAFF.

The chain carries TRBV14 and TRBJ1-3; D gene uncertain. CDR3 length: 14 amino acids. Germline V lookup: CDR1 SGHDN, CDR2 FVKESK. Deletions cut 1 base from V and 7 bases from J, with 11 bases between. For the CDR3, the DNA is TGTGCCAGCAGCCAAGCCGGGGTTGGTAACACCATATATTTT. This sequence encodes CASSQAGVGNTIYF. Full variable domain (remainder filled in from reference TRBV14 and TRBJ1-3): EAGVTQFPSHSVIEKGQTVTLRCDPISGHDNLYWYRRVMGKEIKFLLHFVKESKQDESGMPNNRFLAERTGGTYSTLKVQPAELEDSGVYFCASSQAGVGNTIYFGEGSWLTVV.

The rearrangement links TRBV5-6 to TRBJ2-5; 8 nucleotides match TRBD2. Germline CDR1 reads SGHDT; CDR2 reads YYEEEE. CDR3 length equals 13 residues. Losses at the gene ends were 4 bases for V and 5 bases for J; bases not matched to a gene: 4. CDR3 bases: TGTGCCAGCAGCCCAGCGGGGGCGGAGACCCAGTACTTC. Translating gives CASSPAGAETQYF.

The chain combines TRBV11-2 with TRBJ2-1, with 8 bases that match TRBD2. The trim removed 8 bases at V and 14 bases at J, leaving 14 bases unmatched. This CDR3 has 13 amino acids. Germline V gene data show CDR1 as SGHAT and CDR2 as FQNNGV. CDR3 amino acids: CASGTSGLVAKFF. The CDR3 bases are TGTGCCAGCGGTACTTCGGGACTAGTGGCGAAGTTCTTC.

This sequence joins TRBV5-8 and TRBJ2-3; the D gene is possibly TRBD1 (6 bases). Between the trimmed V and J ends, which lost 4 bases and 1 base, there was a span of 19 bases. The length of the CDR3 is 17 residues. Germline V CDR1 and CDR2: SGHTS, YDEGEE. This chain's CDR3 is CASSHGVRPGGTDTQYF. The CDR3 DNA sequence: TGTGCCAGCAGCCACGGGGTACGACCAGGGGGCACAGATACGCAGTATTTT.